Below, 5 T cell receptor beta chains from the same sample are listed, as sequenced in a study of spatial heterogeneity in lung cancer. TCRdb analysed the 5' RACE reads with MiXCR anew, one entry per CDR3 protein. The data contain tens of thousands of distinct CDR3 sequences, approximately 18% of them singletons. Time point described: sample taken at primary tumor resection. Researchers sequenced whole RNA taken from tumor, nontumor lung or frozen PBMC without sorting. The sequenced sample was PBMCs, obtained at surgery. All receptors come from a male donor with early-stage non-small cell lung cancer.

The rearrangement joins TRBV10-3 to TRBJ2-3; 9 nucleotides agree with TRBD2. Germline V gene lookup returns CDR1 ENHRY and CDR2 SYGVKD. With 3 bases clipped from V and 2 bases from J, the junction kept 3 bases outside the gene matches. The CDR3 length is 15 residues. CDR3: CAISEGGGATDTQYF. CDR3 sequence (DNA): TGTGCCATCAGTGAAGGCGGGGGGGCCACAGATACGCAGTATTTT.

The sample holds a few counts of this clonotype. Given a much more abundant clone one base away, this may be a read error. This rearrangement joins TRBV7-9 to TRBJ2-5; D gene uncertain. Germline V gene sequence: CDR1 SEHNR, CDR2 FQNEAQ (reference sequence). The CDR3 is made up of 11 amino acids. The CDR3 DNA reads TGTGCCAGCACCTTACAAGAGACCCAGTACTTC. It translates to CASTLQETQYF.

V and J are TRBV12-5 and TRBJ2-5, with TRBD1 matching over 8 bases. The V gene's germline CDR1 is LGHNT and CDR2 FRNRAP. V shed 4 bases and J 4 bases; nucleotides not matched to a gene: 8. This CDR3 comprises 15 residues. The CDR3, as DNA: TGTGCTAGTGGTTCCCAGGGGGCGGTCGGAGAGACCCAGTACTTC. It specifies CASGSQGAVGETQYF.

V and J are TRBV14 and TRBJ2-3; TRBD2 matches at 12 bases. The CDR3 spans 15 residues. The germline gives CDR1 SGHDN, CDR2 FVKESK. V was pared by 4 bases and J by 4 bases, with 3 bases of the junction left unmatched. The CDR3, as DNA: TGTGCCAGCAGCCGACTAGCGGGAGTAGCAGATACGCAGTATTTT. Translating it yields CASSRLAGVADTQYF.

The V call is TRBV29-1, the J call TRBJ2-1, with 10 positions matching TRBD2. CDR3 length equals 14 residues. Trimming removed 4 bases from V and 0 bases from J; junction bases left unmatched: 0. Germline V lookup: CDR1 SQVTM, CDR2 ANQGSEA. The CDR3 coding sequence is TGCAGCGTTGCTAGCGGGGGCTCCTACAATGAGCAGTTCTTC. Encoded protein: CSVASGGSYNEQFF.